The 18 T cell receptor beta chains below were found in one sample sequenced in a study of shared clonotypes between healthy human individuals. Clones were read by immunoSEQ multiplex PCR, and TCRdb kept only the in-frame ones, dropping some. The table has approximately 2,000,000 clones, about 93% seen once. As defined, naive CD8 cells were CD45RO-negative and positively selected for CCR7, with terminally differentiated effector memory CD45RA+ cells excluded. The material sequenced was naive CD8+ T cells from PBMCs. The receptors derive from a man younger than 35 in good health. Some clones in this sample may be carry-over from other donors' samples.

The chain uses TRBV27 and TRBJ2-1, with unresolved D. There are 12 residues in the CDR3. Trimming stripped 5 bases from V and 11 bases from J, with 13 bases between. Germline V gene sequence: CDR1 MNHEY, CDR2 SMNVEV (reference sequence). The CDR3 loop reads CASSQTAFQQFF. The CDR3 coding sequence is TGTGCCAGCAGTCAGACGGCGTTCCAGCAGTTCTTC.

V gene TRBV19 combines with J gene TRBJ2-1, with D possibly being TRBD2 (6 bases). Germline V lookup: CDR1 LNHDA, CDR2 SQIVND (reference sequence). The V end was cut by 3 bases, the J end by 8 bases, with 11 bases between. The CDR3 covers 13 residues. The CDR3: CASSIGRLDEQFF. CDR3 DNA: TGTGCCAGTAGTATCGGGAGACTCGATGAGCAGTTCTTC.

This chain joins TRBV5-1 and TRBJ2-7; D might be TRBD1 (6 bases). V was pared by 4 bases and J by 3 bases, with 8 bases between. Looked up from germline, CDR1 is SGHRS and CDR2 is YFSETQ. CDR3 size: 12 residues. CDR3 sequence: CASSGGHYEQYF. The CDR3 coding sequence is TGCGCCAGCAGCGGGGGACACTACGAGCAGTACTTC.

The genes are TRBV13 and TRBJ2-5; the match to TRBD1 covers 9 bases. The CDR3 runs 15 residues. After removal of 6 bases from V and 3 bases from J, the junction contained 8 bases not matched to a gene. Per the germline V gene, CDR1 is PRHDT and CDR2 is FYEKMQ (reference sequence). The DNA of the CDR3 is TGTGCCAGCAGATTTACCACAGGGGGCGAAGAGACCCAGTACTTC. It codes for CASRFTTGGEETQYF.

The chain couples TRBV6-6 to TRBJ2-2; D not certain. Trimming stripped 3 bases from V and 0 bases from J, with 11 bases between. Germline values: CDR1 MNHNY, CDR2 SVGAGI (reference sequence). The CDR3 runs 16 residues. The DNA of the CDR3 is TGTGCCAGCAGTTATGTAAGCCCCGCGAACACCGGGGAGCTGTTTTTT. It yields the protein CASSYVSPANTGELFF.

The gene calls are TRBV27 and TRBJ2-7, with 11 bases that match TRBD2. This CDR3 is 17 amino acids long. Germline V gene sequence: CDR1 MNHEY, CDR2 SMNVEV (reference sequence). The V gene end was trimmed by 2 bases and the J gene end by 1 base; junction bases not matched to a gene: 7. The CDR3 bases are TGTGCCAGCAGTTTACGTGGTAGCGGGAGGGTATCCTACGAGCAGTACTTC. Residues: CASSLRGSGRVSYEQYF.

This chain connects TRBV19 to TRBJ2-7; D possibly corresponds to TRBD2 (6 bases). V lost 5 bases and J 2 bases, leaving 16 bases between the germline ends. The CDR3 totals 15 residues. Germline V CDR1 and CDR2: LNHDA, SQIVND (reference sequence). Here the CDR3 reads CASSPSRGAAYEQYF. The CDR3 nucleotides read TGTGCCAGTAGTCCCTCGCGGGGTGCGGCCTACGAGCAGTACTTC.

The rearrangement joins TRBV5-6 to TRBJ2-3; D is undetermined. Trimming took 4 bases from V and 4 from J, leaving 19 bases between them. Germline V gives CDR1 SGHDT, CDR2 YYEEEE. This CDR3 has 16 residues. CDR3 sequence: CASSPRTQSLADTQYF. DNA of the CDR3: TGTGCCAGCAGCCCCCGCACGCAGTCTTTGGCAGATACGCAGTATTTT.

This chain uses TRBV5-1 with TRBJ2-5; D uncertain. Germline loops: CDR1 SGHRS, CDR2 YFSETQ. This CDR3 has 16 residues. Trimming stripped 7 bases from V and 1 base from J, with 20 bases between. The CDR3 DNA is TGCGCCAGCTCTTTGAACAGTATCGGGCGCCAAGAGACCCAGTACTTC. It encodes CASSLNSIGRQETQYF.

CDR3 loop: CASRLYGDLYGYTF. The CDR3 DNA sequence: TGTGCCAGCAGATTGTACGGTGATCTCTATGGCTACACCTTC. The rearrangement joins TRBV28 to TRBJ1-2, with no clear D. The V end was cut by 6 bases, the J end by 4 bases, with 15 bases between. CDR1 and CDR2 from the germline V gene are MDHEN and SYDVKM. The CDR3 is made up of 14 amino acids.

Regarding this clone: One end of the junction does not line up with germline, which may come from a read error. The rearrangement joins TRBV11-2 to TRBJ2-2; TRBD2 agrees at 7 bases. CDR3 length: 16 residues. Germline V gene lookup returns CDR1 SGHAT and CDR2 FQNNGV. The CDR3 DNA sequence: TGTGCCAGCAGCTTGGCCCGGGGGGAGGGCACCGGGGAGCTATTTTTT. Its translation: CASSLARGEGTGELFF.

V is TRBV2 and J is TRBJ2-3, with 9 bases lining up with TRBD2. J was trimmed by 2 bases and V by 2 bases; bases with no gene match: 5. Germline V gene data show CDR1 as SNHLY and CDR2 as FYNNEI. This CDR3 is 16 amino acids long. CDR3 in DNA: TGTGCCAGCAGTGAAACCGAGCGGGGGGACACAGATACGCAGTATTTT. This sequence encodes CASSETERGDTDTQYF.

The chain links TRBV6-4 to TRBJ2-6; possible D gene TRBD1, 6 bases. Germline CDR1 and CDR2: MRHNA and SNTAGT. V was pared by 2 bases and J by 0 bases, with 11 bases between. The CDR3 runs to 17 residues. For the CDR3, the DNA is TGTGCCAGCAGTGACCAGGGGTCGATCTCTGGGGCCAACGTCCTGACTTTC. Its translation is CASSDQGSISGANVLTF.

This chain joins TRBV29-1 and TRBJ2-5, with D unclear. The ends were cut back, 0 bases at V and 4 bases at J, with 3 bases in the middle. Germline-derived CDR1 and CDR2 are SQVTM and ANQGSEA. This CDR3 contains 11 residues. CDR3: CSVEDRETQYF. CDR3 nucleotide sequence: TGCAGCGTTGAAGATAGAGAGACCCAGTACTTC.

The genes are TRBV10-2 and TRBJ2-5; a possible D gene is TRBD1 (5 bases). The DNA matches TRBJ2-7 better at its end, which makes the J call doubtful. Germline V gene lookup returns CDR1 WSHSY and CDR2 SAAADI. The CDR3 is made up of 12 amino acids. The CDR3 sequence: CASSPRAGEQYF. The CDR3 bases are TGCGCCAGCAGTCCCAGGGCAGGCGAGCAGTACTTC.

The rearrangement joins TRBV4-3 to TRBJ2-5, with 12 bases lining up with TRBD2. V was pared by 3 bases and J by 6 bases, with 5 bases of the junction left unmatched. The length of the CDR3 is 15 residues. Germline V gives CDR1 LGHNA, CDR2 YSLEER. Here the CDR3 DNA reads TGCGCCAGCAGCCAGCTACTAGCGGGAGGACAGACCCAGTACTTC. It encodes CASSQLLAGGQTQYF.

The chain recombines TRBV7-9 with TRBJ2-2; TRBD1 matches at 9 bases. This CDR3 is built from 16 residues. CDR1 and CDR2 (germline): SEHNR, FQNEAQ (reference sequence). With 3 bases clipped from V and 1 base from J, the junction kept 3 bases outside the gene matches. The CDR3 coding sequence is TGTGCCAGCAGCTTCTCGGGACAGGGGAACACCGGGGAGCTGTTTTTT. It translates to CASSFSGQGNTGELFF.

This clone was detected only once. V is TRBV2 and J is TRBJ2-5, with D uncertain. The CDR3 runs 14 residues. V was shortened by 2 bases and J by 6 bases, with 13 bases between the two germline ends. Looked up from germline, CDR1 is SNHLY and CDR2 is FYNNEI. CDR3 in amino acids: CASSENSIEKTQYF. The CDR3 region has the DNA TGTGCCAGCAGTGAAAACAGTATTGAGAAGACCCAGTACTTC.